Below are 10 T cell receptor beta chains sequenced from a single sample in a study of neoadjuvant anti-PD-1 for oral cavity cancer. Measured with immunoSEQ multiplex PCR; TCRdb has only the in-frame clones, and not every one. The sample records more than 6,500 clones, under 85% being singletons. Sequenced material: PBMCs, taken before nivolumab (anti-PD-1) treatment. These receptors were collected from a person between 35 and 79 years old with oral cavity squamous cell carcinoma.

This clone was observed a handful of times. The J gene is TRBJ1-5, the V gene TRBV18; TRBD1 aligns across 9 bases. The germline V gene encodes CDR1 KGHSH and CDR2 LQKENI. The trim removed 5 bases at V and 1 base at J, leaving 3 bases unmatched. The CDR3 is 15 residues long. The CDR3 loop is CASSSGQGSNQPQHF. The CDR3 DNA reads as TGTGCCAGCTCATCGGGACAGGGAAGCAATCAGCCCCAGCATTTT.

This chain uses TRBV7-8 with TRBJ1-5; a weak D match, TRBD1 (5 bases). V was shortened by 4 bases and J by 0 bases, with 13 bases between the two germline ends. The germline gives CDR1 SGHVS, CDR2 FQNEAQ. This CDR3 contains 16 residues. The CDR3 bases are TGTGCCAGCAGCTCTACGCGGACATCTAGCAATCAGCCCCAGCATTTT. Its protein is CASSSTRTSSNQPQHF.

The chain uses TRBV6-1 and TRBJ2-3, with 7 positions matching TRBD1. Germline CDR1 MNHNS, CDR2 SASEGT. The CDR3 sequence is 15 residues long. Losses at the gene ends were 5 bases for V and 2 bases for J; bases not matched to a gene: 7. CDR3 in DNA: TGTGCCAGCAGTCAGACAGGGAGCTACACAGATACGCAGTATTTT. Protein sequence: CASSQTGSYTDTQYF.

The chain is built from TRBV6-4 and TRBJ1-5; D is perhaps TRBD1 (5 bases). The V gene's germline CDR1 is MRHNA and CDR2 SNTAGT. The V end lost 10 bases, the J end lost 2 bases, and 21 bases lay between the germline ends. There are 16 residues in the CDR3. The CDR3 sequence is CAIGGRGSFGNQPQHF. The DNA for the CDR3 is TGTGCCATCGGTGGGAGGGGATCGTTTGGCAATCAGCCCCAGCATTTT.

J is TRBJ1-1 and V is TRBV28, with D uncertain. CDR1 and CDR2 from the germline V gene are MDHEN and SYDVKM. V lost 2 bases and J 2 bases, leaving 9 bases between the germline ends. The CDR3 is made up of 14 amino acids. The CDR3 protein is CASSLAQYNTEAFF. CDR3 nucleotide sequence: TGTGCCAGCAGTTTAGCACAATACAACACTGAAGCTTTCTTT.

The chain carries TRBV9 and TRBJ1-4; TRBD1 matches at 8 bases. Germline values: CDR1 SGDLS, CDR2 YYNGEE. The CDR3 has 16 residues. With 4 bases clipped from V and 8 bases from J, the junction kept 13 bases outside the gene matches. The CDR3 coding sequence is TGTGCCAGCAGCTCTCGGGGAGGACAGGGTGGGGAAAAACTGTTTTTT. Residues: CASSSRGGQGGEKLFF.

V is TRBV4-1 and J is TRBJ2-1; possibly TRBD2 for D (5 bases). CDR1 and CDR2 from the germline V gene are MGHRA and YSYEKL. CDR3 size: 12 residues. The V end lost 4 bases, the J end lost 6 bases, and 7 bases lay between the germline ends. The chain's CDR3 is CASSPGSNEQFF. The CDR3 DNA sequence: TGCGCCAGCAGCCCGGGGAGCAATGAGCAGTTCTTC.

The V gene is TRBV6-7, the J gene TRBJ2-1; 9 bases are shared with TRBD2. TRBV6-7 is sorted into the ORF group, with uncertain function. J was trimmed by 0 bases and V by 2 bases; bases with no gene match: 11. This CDR3 contains 19 residues. This CDR3 reads CASSYQGRGGPGSYNEQFF. CDR3 nucleotide sequence: TGTGCCAGCAGTTACCAGGGGCGGGGGGGTCCCGGCTCCTACAATGAGCAGTTCTTC.

The V call is TRBV28, the J call TRBJ2-4; tentatively, D is TRBD2 (5 bases). CDR1 MDHEN and CDR2 SYDVKM come from the germline V gene. The length of the CDR3 is 18 residues. V was pared by 7 bases and J by 0 bases, with 22 bases between. In DNA form, the CDR3 reads TGTGCCAGCACCCACTCCGTAGGGAGACCATTAGCCAAAAACATTCAGTACTTC. Encoded protein: CASTHSVGRPLAKNIQYF.

The chain links TRBV7-9 to TRBJ2-3; D may correspond to TRBD1 or TRBD2 (5 bases each). Trimming shortened V by 5 bases and J by 1 base, and 13 bases separated the two germline ends. The germline gives CDR1 SEHNR, CDR2 FQNEAQ (reference sequence). The CDR3 is made up of 15 amino acids. For the CDR3, the DNA is TGTGCCAGCAGCCTGACAGTGGAGGGCACAGATACGCAGTATTTT. This translates into CASSLTVEGTDTQYF.